This T cell receptor beta chain appears in the sequencing data of a study of CD8 T cells in ankylosing spondylitis. TCRdb re-called the 5' RACE reads through MiXCR, storing one row per CDR3 protein. The sample has roughly 280,000 distinct CDR3 sequences, around 20% seen once. At least ten counts were recorded for this clonotype. Sequenced sample: blood, either unsorted or a sorted T cell fraction (not recorded which). The source of this sequence is a male donor with ankylosing spondylitis or in good health (not recorded which).

DNA for the CDR3: TGCAGCGTGCTAACCTCCGGGCCCCCCTACGAGCAGTACGTC. This codes for CSVLTSGPPYEQYV. The genes are TRBV29-1 and TRBJ2-7; D gene unclear. Trimming took 6 bases from V and 2 from J, leaving 17 bases between them. The V gene's germline CDR1 is SQVTM and CDR2 ANQGSEA. The CDR3 runs 14 residues.